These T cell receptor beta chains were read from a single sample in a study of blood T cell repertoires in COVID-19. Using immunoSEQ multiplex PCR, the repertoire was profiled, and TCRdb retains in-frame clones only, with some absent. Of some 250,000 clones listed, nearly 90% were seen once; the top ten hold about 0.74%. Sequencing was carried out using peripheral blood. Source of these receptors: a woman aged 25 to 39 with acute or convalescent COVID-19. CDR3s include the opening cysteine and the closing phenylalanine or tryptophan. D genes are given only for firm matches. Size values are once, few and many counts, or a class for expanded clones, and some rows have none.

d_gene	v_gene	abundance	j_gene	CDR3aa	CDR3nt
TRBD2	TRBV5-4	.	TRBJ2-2	CASSPSRGRLTGELFF	TGTGCCAGCAGCCCCTCGCGGGGGAGATTGACCGGGGAGCTGTTTTTT
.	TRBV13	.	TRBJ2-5	CASSLGRRETQYF	TGTGCCAGCAGCTTAGGCAGGCGAGAGACCCAGTACTTC
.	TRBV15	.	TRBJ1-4	CATSRDRGGTGEKLFF	TGTGCCACCAGCAGAGATAGGGGGGGGACGGGTGAAAAACTGTTTTTT
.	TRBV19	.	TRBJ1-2	CASSPHLSYGYTF	TGTGCCAGTAGCCCTCACCTCAGCTATGGCTACACCTTC
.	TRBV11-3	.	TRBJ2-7	CASSLGPWAGPYEQYF	TGTGCCAGCAGCTTGGGTCCCTGGGCAGGGCCCTACGAGCAGTACTTC
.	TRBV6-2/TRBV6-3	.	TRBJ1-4	CASSSFGGPNEKLFF	TGTGCCAGCAGTTCCTTTGGAGGGCCTAATGAAAAACTGTTTTTT
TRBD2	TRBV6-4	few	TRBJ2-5	CASSAASGSTETQYF	TGTGCCAGCAGTGCCGCTAGCGGGAGTACGGAGACCCAGTACTTC
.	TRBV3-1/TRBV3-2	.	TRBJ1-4	CASSLTGLANEKLFF	TGTGCCAGCAGCCTTACAGGGTTGGCTAATGAAAAACTGTTTTTT
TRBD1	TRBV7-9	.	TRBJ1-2	CASSLARTGGIYGYTF	TGTGCCAGCAGCTTAGCGCGGACAGGGGGGATCTATGGCTACACCTTC
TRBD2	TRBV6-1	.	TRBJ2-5	CASSEVIAGGPGETQYF	TGTGCCAGCAGTGAAGTTATTGCGGGAGGGCCAGGGGAGACCCAGTACTTC
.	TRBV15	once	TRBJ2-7	CATSRPPGSEQYF	TGTGCCACCAGCAGACCTCCAGGGTCAGAGCAGTACTTC
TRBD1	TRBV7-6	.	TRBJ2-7	CASSSTQGYEQYF	TGTGCCAGCAGCTCAACACAGGGGTACGAGCAGTACTTC
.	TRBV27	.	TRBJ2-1	CASSPMGTPYNEQFF	TGTGCCAGCAGTCCGATGGGGACTCCCTACAATGAGCAGTTCTTC
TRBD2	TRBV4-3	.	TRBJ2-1	CASSLGLVSNEQFF	TGCGCCAGCAGCCTCGGACTAGTTTCAAATGAGCAGTTCTTC
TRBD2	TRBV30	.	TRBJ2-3	CAWETSGTSTDTQYF	TGTGCCTGGGAGACTAGCGGGACTAGCACAGATACGCAGTATTTT
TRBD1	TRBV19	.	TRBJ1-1	CASSIRDRGPEAFF	TGTGCCAGTAGTATCCGGGACAGGGGCCCTGAAGCTTTCTTT
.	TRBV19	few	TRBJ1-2	CASSIGTAYGYTF	TGTGCCAGTAGTATTGGCACAGCCTATGGCTACACCTTC
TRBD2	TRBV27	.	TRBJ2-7	CASSRVAGGKYEQYF	TGTGCCAGCTCCCGGGTAGCGGGAGGGAAATACGAGCAGTACTTC
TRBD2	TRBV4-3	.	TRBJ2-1	CASSPSGSSYNEQFF	TGCGCCAGCAGCCCTAGCGGGAGCTCCTACAATGAGCAGTTCTTC
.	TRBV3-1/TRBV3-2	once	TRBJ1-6	CASSPIARSSYNSPLHF	TGTGCCAGCAGCCCCATTGCGAGGAGCTCCTATAATTCACCCCTCCACTTT
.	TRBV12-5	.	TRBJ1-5	CASGLVLPGPQHF	TGTGCTAGTGGTTTGGTCCTCCCGGGGCCCCAGCATTTT
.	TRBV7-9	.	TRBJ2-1	CASSFERSYNEQFF	TGTGCCAGCAGCTTTGAGAGGTCCTACAATGAGCAGTTCTTC
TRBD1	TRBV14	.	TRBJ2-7	CASSPWDTGTGGHYEQYF	TGTGCCAGCAGCCCCTGGGATACCGGGACAGGGGGCCACTACGAGCAGTACTTC
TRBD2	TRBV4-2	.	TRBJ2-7	CASSQDPLAGGFGQYF	TGTGCCAGCAGCCAAGACCCACTAGCGGGAGGGTTCGGGCAGTACTTC
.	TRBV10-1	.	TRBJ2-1	CASSESNSGELGNEQFF	TGCGCCAGCAGTGAGTCAAATTCGGGGGAACTGGGCAATGAGCAGTTCTTC
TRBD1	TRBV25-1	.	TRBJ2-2	CASSDSQGDRAGELFF	TGTGCCAGCAGTGATTCACAGGGGGATCGGGCCGGGGAGCTGTTTTTT
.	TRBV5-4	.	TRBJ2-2	CASSLKGTEGAGELFF	TGTGCCAGCAGCTTGAAGGGCACTGAAGGGGCCGGGGAGCTGTTTTTT
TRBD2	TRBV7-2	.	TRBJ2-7	CASSLGLAAYEQYF	TGTGCCAGCAGCTTAGGGCTAGCGGCTTACGAGCAGTACTTC
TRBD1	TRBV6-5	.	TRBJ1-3	CASSYDRARGNTIYF	TGTGCCAGCAGCTACGACAGGGCGCGTGGAAACACCATATATTTT
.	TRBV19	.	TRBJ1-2	CASSIIGNYYTF	TGTGCCAGTAGTATTATCGGCAACTACTACACCTTC